One sample yielded the 20 T cell receptor beta chains listed below, sequenced in a study of graft-versus-host responses after intestinal transplantation. The assay was immunoSEQ multiplex PCR, and TCRdb's table has in-frame clones only and misses some. The sample holds about 110,000 clones, roughly 87% seen once. Their specific antigens are unknown. The material sequenced was unstimulated CD4+ T cells sorted from spleen or lymph node cells, taken before transplant. Receptor source: a human donor who was the organ donor for an intestinal transplant.

The chain joins TRBV4-1 to TRBJ1-1; TRBD1 might be the D (6 bases). Germline loops: CDR1 MGHRA, CDR2 YSYEKL. The CDR3 is 15 residues long. Trimming pared 1 base from V and 2 bases from J, leaving 11 bases between. DNA for the CDR3: TGCGCCAGCAGCCAAGCCCCAGGGGTTAACACTGAAGCTTTCTTT. As protein: CASSQAPGVNTEAFF.

Concerning this clone itself: The same CDR3 also results from other DNA sequences found in this sample. V usage is TRBV27 and J usage is TRBJ1-5, with D uncertain. CDR3 length equals 14 residues. Germline values: CDR1 MNHEY, CDR2 SMNVEV (reference sequence). V shed 2 bases and J shed 0 bases, with 5 bases lying between them. CDR3 bases: TGTGCCAGCAGTTTAGGGTATAGCAATCAGCCCCAGCATTTT. Its protein is CASSLGYSNQPQHF.

This sequence joins TRBV13 and TRBJ2-3; TRBD2 matches 9 bases. The CDR3 has 16 residues. In germline, CDR1 is PRHDT, CDR2 FYEKMQ (reference sequence). The trim removed 4 bases at V and 4 bases at J, leaving 9 bases unmatched. The CDR3 loop is CASSSWRGGLPDTQYF. DNA of the CDR3: TGTGCCAGCAGCTCCTGGCGGGGGGGCCTCCCAGATACGCAGTATTTT. The full variable domain, in which reference TRBV13 and TRBJ2-3 provide the parts outside the CDR3, is AAGVIQSPRHLIKEKRETATLKCYPIPRHDTVYWYQQGPGQDPQFLISFYEKMQSDKGSIPDRFSAQQFSDYHSELNMSSLELGDSALYFCASSSWRGGLPDTQYFGPGTRLTVL.

The chain's CDR3 is CASSVPLAGGRSYEQYF. The CDR3 nucleotides are TGTGCCAGCAGTGTACCTTTAGCCGGCGGAAGGTCCTACGAGCAGTACTTC. V usage is TRBV25-1 and J usage is TRBJ2-7; D is unresolved. V shed 4 bases and J shed 1 base, with 20 bases lying between them. Germline V gene lookup returns CDR1 MGHDK and CDR2 SYGVNS. The CDR3 totals 17 residues.

The chain combines TRBV5-6 with TRBJ2-1; 9 nucleotides agree with TRBD1. CDR1 and CDR2 (germline): SGHDT, YYEEEE. Trimming cost V 2 bases and J 4 bases; bases outside gene matches: 4. The CDR3 is made up of 15 amino acids. CDR3 sequence: CASSFWTGVYNEQFF. The CDR3 DNA is TGTGCCAGCAGCTTTTGGACAGGGGTTTACAATGAGCAGTTCTTC.

This chain joins TRBV10-1 and TRBJ1-2, with D tentatively TRBD1 (5 bases). Trimming left V 7 bases short and J 7 bases short, with 16 bases between. The CDR3 covers 13 residues. In germline, CDR1 is WNHNN, CDR2 SYGVQD (reference sequence). This CDR3 is CASIRRPGGGYTF. CDR3 DNA sequence: TGCGCCAGCATTAGAAGGCCGGGGGGTGGCTACACCTTC.

The rearrangement uses TRBV19 and TRBJ1-4; 10 bases map to TRBD1. Trimming at V came to 3 bases and at J to 8 bases, leaving 0 bases not matched to a gene. CDR1 LNHDA and CDR2 SQIVND come from the germline V gene (reference sequence). This CDR3 has 13 amino acids. CDR3 nucleotides: TGTGCCAGTAGTATGGACAGGGGGGAAAAACTGTTTTTT. It encodes CASSMDRGEKLFF.

The chain recombines TRBV5-1 with TRBJ2-1; the match to TRBD1 covers 7 bases. Germline V CDR1 and CDR2: SGHRS, YFSETQ. Trimming at V came to 0 bases and at J to 4 bases, leaving 4 bases not matched to a gene. This CDR3 has 15 amino acids. CDR3 residues: CASSLAQGVYNEQFF. The CDR3 nucleotides read TGCGCCAGCAGCTTGGCCCAGGGGGTGTACAATGAGCAGTTCTTC.

The chain couples TRBV19 to TRBJ1-2, with 8 positions matching TRBD1. The V gene end was trimmed by 9 bases and the J gene end by 4 bases; junction bases not matched to a gene: 7. The germline V gene has CDR1 LNHDA and CDR2 SQIVND (reference sequence). This CDR3 region has 13 residues. The CDR3 nucleotides read TGTGCCAGCTTGACCGGACAGGGCTATGGCTACACCTTC. This gives the protein CASLTGQGYGYTF.

The chain has TRBV7-8 and TRBJ2-7, with TRBD1 matching 7 bases. The CDR3 is 13 residues long. The germline gives CDR1 SGHVS, CDR2 FQNEAQ. Trimming removed 8 bases from V and 5 bases from J; junction bases left unmatched: 9. CDR3: CASLHPTGNEQYF. The CDR3 nucleotides read TGTGCCAGCCTTCACCCGACAGGGAACGAGCAGTACTTC.

This clone occurred a few times. The chain carries TRBV7-3 and TRBJ2-1, with D unclear. The CDR3 length is 14 residues. Trimming removed 2 bases at V and 4 bases at J, with 9 bases between. Germline CDR1 reads SGHTA; CDR2 reads FQGTGA. The CDR3 spells CASSLGQAYNEQFF. The CDR3 DNA reads TGTGCCAGCAGCTTAGGGCAGGCATACAATGAGCAGTTCTTC.

This clone was seen a few times. The V call is TRBV4-2, the J call TRBJ1-4, with a weak D call TRBD1 (5 bases). V gave up 1 base and J gave up 7 bases, with 10 bases separating them. Germline-derived CDR1 and CDR2 are LGHNA and YNFKEQ. The CDR3 is made up of 14 amino acids. For the CDR3, the DNA is TGTGCCAGCAGCCAAGGGTCGGGGGGTGAAAAACTGTTTTTT. Translating it yields CASSQGSGGEKLFF.

This chain connects TRBV2 to TRBJ2-1; TRBD2 agrees at 13 bases. This CDR3 comprises 15 residues. The junction had 10 bases not matched to a gene; V was cut back by 7 bases and J by 10 bases. Germline V CDR1 and CDR2: SNHLY, FYNNEI. The CDR3 region has the DNA TGTGCCAGCATGAGGGGACTAGCGGGGCCCTCGGAGCAGTTCTTC. Amino acid sequence: CASMRGLAGPSEQFF. Looking up the rest from reference TRBV2 and TRBJ2-1 gives the full variable domain: EPEVTQTPSHQVTQMGQEVILRCVPISNHLYFYWYRQILGQKVEFLVSFYNNEISEKSEIFDDQFSVERPDGSNFTLKIRSTKLEDSAMYFCASMRGLAGPSEQFFGPGTRLTVL.

This rearrangement joins TRBV21-1 to TRBJ1-5; the table's D call of TRBD1 was not tested on the DNA. TRBV21-1 is labeled a pseudogene. This CDR3 has 13 residues. The CDR3 loop is CASSPGGNQPQHF. For the CDR3, the DNA is TGTGCCAGCAGCCCAGGGGGCAATCAGCCCCAGCATTTT.

The rearrangement joins TRBV6-5 to TRBJ2-3; maybe TRBD2 (6 bases). V shed 6 bases and J shed 0 bases, with 10 bases lying between them. Per germline, CDR1 MNHEY and CDR2 SVGAGI. The CDR3 runs to 14 residues. CDR3 bases: TGTGCCAGCAGCGTGACTAGAAGCACAGATACGCAGTATTTT. This encodes CASSVTRSTDTQYF.

The rearrangement links TRBV6-5 to TRBJ1-2; D is unclear. V shed 2 bases and J shed 13 bases, with 26 bases lying between them. Germline CDR1 reads MNHEY; CDR2 reads SVGAGI. The CDR3 runs to 16 residues. Here the CDR3 reads CASSYDIGERGWPSTF. Here the CDR3 DNA reads TGTGCCAGCAGTTACGATATTGGGGAGCGTGGCTGGCCGAGCACCTTC.

This chain links TRBV6-5 with TRBJ2-5, with TRBD2 matching over 10 bases. The J call may not be correct, given that the DNA end is closer to TRBJ2-7. The CDR3 consists of 15 residues. Germline assignment: CDR1 MNHEY and CDR2 SVGAGI. This CDR3 is CASSAIAGGINEQYF. CDR3 DNA sequence: TGTGCCAGCAGCGCAATAGCGGGGGGCATAAACGAGCAGTACTTC.

A note on this clone: The sample contains more than one DNA sequence encoding this CDR3. The genes are TRBV5-4 and TRBJ2-3; 13 bases align to TRBD2. This CDR3 region has 18 residues. Germline-derived CDR1 and CDR2 are SGHNT and YYREEE (reference sequence). The trim removed 1 base at V and 1 base at J, leaving 6 bases unmatched. For the CDR3, the DNA is TGTGCCAGCAGCTTGACTAGCGGGGGGGGATTAGGCACAGATACGCAGTATTTT. Translating it yields CASSLTSGGGLGTDTQYF.

This clone was seen a few times. This chain uses TRBV6-4 with TRBJ2-1; 11 bases line up with TRBD2. The CDR3 sequence is 17 residues long. J lost 3 bases, V lost 6 bases, and 10 bases had no gene match. Germline V gives CDR1 MRHNA, CDR2 SNTAGT. The CDR3 here is CASSRLVSGGVYNEQFF. The CDR3 region has the DNA TGTGCCAGCAGCCGCCTCGTTAGCGGGGGGGTCTACAATGAGCAGTTCTTC.

The V gene is TRBV11-2, the J gene TRBJ2-7; 12 positions match TRBD2. Per germline, CDR1 SGHAT and CDR2 FQNNGV. V trimming: 5 bases; J trimming: 2 bases; junction bases outside the gene matches: 4. This CDR3 contains 15 residues. The CDR3 sequence is CASSARTSGTYEQYF. CDR3 bases: TGTGCCAGCAGCGCGAGGACTAGCGGGACCTACGAGCAGTACTTC.